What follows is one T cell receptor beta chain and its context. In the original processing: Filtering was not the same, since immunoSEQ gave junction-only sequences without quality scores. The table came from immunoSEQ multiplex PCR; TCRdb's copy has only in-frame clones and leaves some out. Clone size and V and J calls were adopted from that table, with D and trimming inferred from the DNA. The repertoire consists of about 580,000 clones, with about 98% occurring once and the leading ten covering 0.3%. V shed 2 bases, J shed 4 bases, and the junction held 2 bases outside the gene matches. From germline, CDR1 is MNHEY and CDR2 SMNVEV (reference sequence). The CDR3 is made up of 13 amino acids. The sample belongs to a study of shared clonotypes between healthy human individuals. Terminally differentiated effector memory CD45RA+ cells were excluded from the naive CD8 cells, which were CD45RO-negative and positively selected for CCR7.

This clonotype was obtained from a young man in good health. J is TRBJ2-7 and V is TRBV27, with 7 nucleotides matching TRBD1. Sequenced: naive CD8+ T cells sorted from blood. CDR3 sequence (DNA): TGTGCCAGCAGTTTAGGGACAGATTACGAGCAGTACTTC. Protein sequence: CASSLGTDYEQYF.